Presented here are 30 T cell receptor beta chains from one specimen sequenced in a study of cytomegalovirus exposure and HLA in healthy donors. Using immunoSEQ multiplex PCR, the repertoire was profiled, and TCRdb retains in-frame clones only, with some absent. The sample holds some 49,000 clones, almost 95% seen once. Sample: PBMCs. The receptors originated from a young man in good health and CMV-seronegative.

The CDR3: CASSPGLAGGYEQYF. As DNA, the CDR3 is TGTGCCAGCAGCCCAGGACTAGCGGGAGGTTACGAGCAGTACTTC. The chain employs TRBV7-9 and TRBJ2-7; 14 positions match TRBD2. The CDR3 is 15 residues long. Looked up from germline, CDR1 is SEHNR and CDR2 is FQNEAQ (reference sequence). J gave up 4 bases and V 5 bases, and 4 bases lay outside the gene matches.

This sequence joins TRBV7-2 and TRBJ2-5; possibly TRBD1 for D (6 bases). V gave up 5 bases and J gave up 7 bases, with 17 bases separating them. This CDR3 has 14 residues. CDR1 is SGHTA and CDR2 is FQGNSA in the germline V gene. The CDR3 loop reads CASSISQGWVTQYF. The CDR3 DNA reads TGTGCCAGCAGCATTAGTCAGGGGTGGGTGACCCAGTACTTC.

The chain employs TRBV28 and TRBJ2-3; TRBD2 matches at 9 bases. The germline CDR1 and CDR2 sequences are MDHEN and SYDVKM. CDR3 length: 15 residues. V lost 1 base, J lost 6 bases, and 5 bases stayed unmatched. The CDR3 DNA follows: TGTGCCAGCAGTTTATTCGGACTAGCGTCGGATACGCAGTATTTT. Encoded protein: CASSLFGLASDTQYF.

V gene TRBV5-1 combines with J gene TRBJ2-1; 9 nucleotides line up with TRBD2. CDR1 and CDR2 (germline): SGHRS, YFSETQ. This CDR3 is 16 amino acids long. V lost 4 bases and J lost 7; bases outside the gene matches: 12. Here the CDR3 DNA reads TGCGCCAGCAGCACTCCGCCTAGCGGGATTGGTAATGAGCAGTTCTTC. As protein: CASSTPPSGIGNEQFF. The entire variable domain, with the rest obtained from reference TRBV5-1 and TRBJ2-1, is as follows: KAGVTQTPRYLIKTRGQQVTLSCSPISGHRSVSWYQQTPGQGLQFLFEYFSETQRNKGNFPGRFSGRQFSNSRSEMNVSTLELGDSALYLCASSTPPSGIGNEQFFGPGTRLTVL.

The chain joins TRBV5-6 to TRBJ1-2; possible D gene TRBD1, 5 bases. CDR3 length equals 17 residues. Germline assignment: CDR1 SGHDT and CDR2 YYEEEE. V gave up 0 bases and J gave up 3 bases, with 18 bases separating them. CDR3 amino acids: CASSLGRNRGRDYGYTF. The CDR3 DNA sequence: TGTGCCAGCAGCTTGGGTCGGAATAGGGGAAGAGACTATGGCTACACCTTC.

The chain recombines TRBV15 with TRBJ1-5; no definite D call. Germline assignment: CDR1 LNHNV and CDR2 YYDKDF (reference sequence). V lost 1 base, J lost 1 base, and 8 bases lay in between. CDR3 size: 15 residues. DNA of the CDR3: TGTGCCACCAGCAGAGGACGGGTAAGCAATCAGCCCCAGCATTTT. It encodes CATSRGRVSNQPQHF.

V gene TRBV6-5 combines with J gene TRBJ1-2, with D possibly TRBD1 on 5 matching bases. The CDR3 consists of 15 residues. Germline CDR1 is MNHEY and CDR2 is SVGAGI. V was pared by 0 bases and J by 7 bases, with 15 bases between. The CDR3 here is CASSYSSGREGGYTF. The DNA for the CDR3 is TGTGCCAGCAGTTACTCGTCAGGGCGGGAGGGTGGCTACACCTTC.

The sample holds one count of this clone. The CDR3 spells CASSLGLAGGREQYF. CDR3 coding DNA: TGTGCCAGCAGCTTGGGACTAGCGGGAGGGAGGGAGCAGTACTTC. The chain joins TRBV5-6 to TRBJ2-7; 14 positions agree with TRBD2. This CDR3 spans 15 amino acids. The trim removed 0 bases at V and 7 bases at J, leaving 3 bases unmatched. CDR1 is SGHDT, CDR2 YYEEEE, per germline.

This chain joins TRBV15 and TRBJ2-7; 11 positions agree with TRBD2. V shed 3 bases, J shed 5 bases, and the junction held 9 bases outside the gene matches. Germline values: CDR1 LNHNV, CDR2 YYDKDF (reference sequence). The CDR3 is 16 residues long. The CDR3 loop is CATSSRIAGGRDEQYF. CDR3 coding DNA: TGTGCCACCAGCAGCAGAATAGCGGGAGGGCGGGACGAGCAGTACTTC.

The CDR3 loop reads CASSLTGGLLDTQYF. CDR3 coding DNA: TGTGCCAGCAGCCTGACAGGGGGATTACTGGATACGCAGTATTTT. This chain connects TRBV2 to TRBJ2-3; TRBD1 agrees at 9 bases. The CDR3 covers 15 residues. Germline V gene sequence: CDR1 SNHLY, CDR2 FYNNEI. With V trimmed by 6 bases and J by 6 bases, 10 bases remained unmatched.

The chain couples TRBV19 to TRBJ2-3; 12 nucleotides match TRBD2. This CDR3 region has 14 residues. CDR1 is LNHDA and CDR2 is SQIVND in the germline V gene (reference sequence). After removal of 8 bases from V and 6 bases from J, the junction contained 6 bases not matched to a gene. CDR3 in amino acids: CASQTSGRRDTQYF. CDR3 DNA: TGTGCCAGTCAGACTAGCGGGAGAAGGGATACGCAGTATTTT. Full variable domain (rest looked up from reference TRBV19 and TRBJ2-3): DGGITQSPKYLFRKEGQNVTLSCEQNLNHDAMYWYRQDPGQGLRLIYYSQIVNDFQKGDIAEGYSVSREKKESFPLTVTSAQKNPTAFYLCASQTSGRRDTQYFGPGTRLTVL.

V gene TRBV19 combines with J gene TRBJ2-7; D possibly corresponds to TRBD1 (6 bases). CDR1 is LNHDA and CDR2 is SQIVND in the germline V gene (reference sequence). V lost 5 bases and J lost 3, with 14 bases in between. The CDR3 runs 14 residues. CDR3 residues: CASSQQGLGYEQYF. DNA for the CDR3: TGTGCCAGTAGTCAACAGGGTTTGGGCTACGAGCAGTACTTC.

This chain joins TRBV5-1 and TRBJ2-1, with D possibly being TRBD2 (7 bases). Germline CDR1 reads SGHRS; CDR2 reads YFSETQ. This CDR3 is built from 14 residues. Between the trimmed V and J ends, which lost 1 base and 16 bases, there was a span of 21 bases. This CDR3 is CASSLYFGRGGEFF. CDR3 nucleotides: TGCGCCAGCAGCTTGTATTTTGGGAGGGGGGGGGAATTCTTC. The complete variable domain, with remaining parts taken from reference TRBV5-1 and TRBJ2-1, reads KAGVTQTPRYLIKTRGQQVTLSCSPISGHRSVSWYQQTPGQGLQFLFEYFSETQRNKGNFPGRFSGRQFSNSRSEMNVSTLELGDSALYLCASSLYFGRGGEFFGPGTRLTVL.

V gene TRBV19 combines with J gene TRBJ2-1, with TRBD2 identical over 9 bases. This CDR3 region has 14 residues. V was clipped by 7 bases and J by 6 bases; unmatched bases: 7. CDR1 is LNHDA and CDR2 is SQIVND in the germline V gene (reference sequence). CDR3 sequence (DNA): TGTGCCAGTAACGCGGGAGGGCCTAGCAATGAGCAGTTCTTC. Amino acids: CASNAGGPSNEQFF.

The chain links TRBV19 to TRBJ2-7, with D maybe TRBD2 (5 bases). There are 13 residues in the CDR3. Trimming left V 5 bases short and J 2 bases short, with 10 bases between. The germline gives CDR1 LNHDA, CDR2 SQIVND (reference sequence). The CDR3: CASSLSGAYEQYF. CDR3 bases: TGTGCCAGTAGTTTAAGCGGAGCCTACGAGCAGTACTTC.

The chain joins TRBV5-6 to TRBJ1-2, with 11 positions matching TRBD1. CDR3 length equals 15 residues. With V trimmed by 1 base and J by 3 bases, 2 bases remained unmatched. Germline-derived CDR1 and CDR2 are SGHDT and YYEEEE. The CDR3 sequence: CASSLMGQGDYGYTF. Here the CDR3 DNA reads TGTGCCAGCAGCTTGATGGGACAGGGGGACTATGGCTACACCTTC.

By sample share, this clone is medium-sized (0.01 to 0.1%). The V gene is TRBV6-1, the J gene TRBJ2-3, with a tentative D call TRBD1 (5 bases). The CDR3 is 14 residues long. The V gene lost 0 bases and the J gene lost 1 base, with 5 bases spanning the gap. Germline values: CDR1 MNHNS, CDR2 SASEGT. The CDR3 bases are TGTGCCAGCAGTGAAGCAGGGGGCACAGATACGCAGTATTTT. This encodes CASSEAGGTDTQYF.

The chain has TRBV9 and TRBJ2-7, with D perhaps TRBD2 (5 bases). The germline gives CDR1 SGDLS, CDR2 YYNGEE. V was trimmed by 2 bases and J by 0 bases, leaving 9 bases between them. The CDR3 covers 14 residues. The CDR3, as DNA: TGTGCCAGCAGCGTCGGGGTTTACTCCTACGAGCAGTACTTC. The encoded protein is CASSVGVYSYEQYF.

The chain has TRBV6-1 and TRBJ2-1, with D possibly being TRBD1 (6 bases). Deletions cut 5 bases from V and 2 bases from J, with 10 bases between. Germline loops: CDR1 MNHNS, CDR2 SASEGT. CDR3 length equals 14 residues. The CDR3 bases are TGTGCCAGCAGTCTACAGGGAGCCTACAATGAGCAGTTCTTC. Protein: CASSLQGAYNEQFF.

The chain couples TRBV7-3 to TRBJ2-1, with 7 positions matching TRBD2. With V trimmed by 1 base and J by 6 bases, 6 bases remained unmatched. The CDR3 length is 15 residues. Germline loops: CDR1 SGHTA, CDR2 FQGTGA. CDR3 loop: CASSLSPGGINEQFF. For the CDR3, the DNA is TGTGCCAGCAGCTTAAGTCCGGGAGGTATCAATGAGCAGTTCTTC.

The V gene is TRBV11-2, the J gene TRBJ1-1; D perhaps matches TRBD1 (5 bases). Per the germline V gene, CDR1 is SGHAT and CDR2 is FQNNGV. V was clipped by 4 bases and J by 3 bases, with 12 bases between them. The CDR3 consists of 14 residues. CDR3 protein: CASSSTWGDTEAFF. The CDR3 nucleotides are TGTGCCAGCAGCTCCACCTGGGGGGACACTGAAGCTTTCTTT.

This chain joins TRBV7-8 and TRBJ2-6; TRBD1 matches at 7 bases. CDR1 SGHVS and CDR2 FQNEAQ come from the germline V gene. The CDR3 has 18 amino acids. Trimming removed 5 bases from V and 0 bases from J; junction bases left unmatched: 10. This chain's CDR3 is CASSRDREVHSGANVLTF. In DNA form, the CDR3 reads TGTGCCAGCAGCCGTGACAGGGAAGTTCACTCTGGGGCCAACGTCCTGACTTTC.

This clone was seen a single time. This chain joins TRBV7-8 and TRBJ2-5, with 9 bases lining up with TRBD1. Per the germline V gene, CDR1 is SGHVS and CDR2 is FQNEAQ. This CDR3 spans 14 amino acids. The junction had 7 bases not matched to a gene; V was cut back by 6 bases and J by 5 bases. CDR3 sequence (DNA): TGTGCCAGCAGGGGACAGGGACGAAGTGAGACCCAGTACTTC. As protein: CASRGQGRSETQYF.

The table lists this clone with a count of one. The genes are TRBV6-5 and TRBJ2-7, with 9 nucleotides matching TRBD1. From germline, CDR1 is MNHEY and CDR2 SVGAGI. After removal of 6 bases from V and 3 bases from J, the junction contained 6 bases not matched to a gene. This CDR3 has 14 amino acids. In DNA, the CDR3 is TGTGCCAGCAGGAGGGGACAGGGAAACTACGAGCAGTACTTC. Amino acids: CASRRGQGNYEQYF.

This rearrangement joins TRBV5-1 to TRBJ2-1, with 8 bases fitting TRBD2. Germline-derived CDR1 and CDR2 are SGHRS and YFSETQ. J was trimmed by 7 bases and V by 4 bases; bases with no gene match: 10. The CDR3 length is 15 residues. The CDR3 DNA reads as TGCGCCAGCAGCCCGAACATAGCGGGAACTAATGAGCAGTTCTTC. Translation gives CASSPNIAGTNEQFF.

The V and J genes are TRBV12-5 and TRBJ2-2, with TRBD1 matching over 9 bases. Germline CDR1 reads LGHNT; CDR2 reads FRNRAP. The CDR3 is 15 amino acids. The V and J ends lost 5 bases and 6 bases, in that order; junction bases with no gene match: 7. As DNA, the CDR3 is TGTGCTAGTGGTCCTCTGACAGGGGGGGCCGGGGAGCTGTTTTTT. Protein: CASGPLTGGAGELFF.

Here the CDR3 reads CASSQWGQGAFTDTQYF. CDR3 coding DNA: TGCGCCAGCAGCCAATGGGGACAGGGCGCTTTCACAGATACGCAGTATTTT. The chain links TRBV4-1 to TRBJ2-3, with TRBD1 matching 9 bases. This CDR3 comprises 17 residues. Germline lookup yields CDR1 MGHRA and CDR2 YSYEKL. V trimming: 2 bases; J trimming: 2 bases; junction bases outside the gene matches: 8.

The V gene is TRBV18, the J gene TRBJ1-4; perhaps TRBD1 as D (6 bases). Germline V CDR1 and CDR2: KGHSH, LQKENI. The V end lost 4 bases, the J end lost 7 bases, and 10 bases lay between the germline ends. The CDR3 is made up of 13 amino acids. Here the CDR3 reads CASSRDRTEKLFF. The DNA for the CDR3 is TGTGCCAGCTCACGAGACAGGACTGAAAAACTGTTTTTT. Full variable domain (rest looked up from reference TRBV18 and TRBJ1-4): NAGVMQNPRHLVRRRGQEARLRCSPMKGHSHVYWYRQLPEEGLKFMVYLQKENIIDESGMPKERFSAEFPKEGPSILRIQQVVRGDSAAYFCASSRDRTEKLFFGSGTQLSVL.

The V call is TRBV2, the J call TRBJ2-7, with 7 bases that match TRBD1. The CDR3 consists of 12 residues. Trimming cost V 4 bases and J 6 bases; bases outside gene matches: 3. Per the germline V gene, CDR1 is SNHLY and CDR2 is FYNNEI. For the CDR3, the DNA is TGTGCCAGCAGTGTTGACAGGGCCGAGCAGTACTTC. Its translation: CASSVDRAEQYF.

The V and J genes are TRBV28 and TRBJ2-1; D is undetermined. The CDR3 has 15 residues. Deletions cut 5 bases from V and 4 bases from J, with 15 bases between. Per the germline V gene, CDR1 is MDHEN and CDR2 is SYDVKM. This CDR3 reads CASSLVEYRYNEQFF. The CDR3 DNA follows: TGTGCCAGCAGTCTGGTAGAGTACAGATACAATGAGCAGTTCTTC.